These 15 T cell receptor beta chains share one sample of origin, sequenced in a study of cytomegalovirus exposure and HLA in healthy donors. Assay used: immunoSEQ multiplex PCR; TCRdb lists only in-frame clones, some missing. The sample lists approximately 120,000 clones, roughly 86% occurring once. Sample: PBMCs. Receptors were obtained from a woman younger than 30 in good health and CMV-seronegative.

This clone was seen a few times. The chain carries TRBV4-2 and TRBJ1-2; 12 bases are shared with TRBD1. The CDR3 has 16 amino acids. V shed 2 bases, J shed 7 bases, and the junction held 8 bases outside the gene matches. CDR1 is LGHNA, CDR2 YNFKEQ, per germline. This chain's CDR3 is CASSQPGTGGNSGYTF. The CDR3 nucleotides read TGTGCCAGCAGCCAACCCGGGACAGGGGGCAACAGTGGCTACACCTTC.

This chain joins TRBV5-1 and TRBJ2-6; 9 positions agree with TRBD1. The CDR3 loop spans 20 amino acids. V lost 1 base, J lost 1 base, and 12 bases stayed unmatched. Germline V gene lookup returns CDR1 SGHRS and CDR2 YFSETQ. Here the CDR3 DNA reads TGCGCCAGCAGCTTGTCTGTGTTGGGACAGGGAGGGTCTGGGGCCAACGTCCTGACTTTC. Translated: CASSLSVLGQGGSGANVLTF.

This chain uses TRBV4-2 with TRBJ2-7; TRBD2 matches at 10 bases. Germline V lookup: CDR1 LGHNA, CDR2 YNFKEQ. Germline trimming cut 0 bases from V and 7 bases from J; bases unmatched to any gene: 15. The CDR3 has 18 residues. The CDR3 region has the DNA TGTGCCAGCAGCCAAGATAAGGTAGCGGGGGGCCCCTTGGGGGAGCAGTACTTC. The encoded protein is CASSQDKVAGGPLGEQYF.

The CDR3 DNA sequence: TGTGCCAGCAGCCAGATATCGTCCGGGACCCAGTACTTC. Translating gives CASSQISSGTQYF. V gene TRBV4-2 combines with J gene TRBJ2-5, with D unresolved. Germline CDR1 LGHNA, CDR2 YNFKEQ. The CDR3 has 13 residues. V was trimmed by 3 bases and J by 7 bases, leaving 12 bases between them.

This clone has a handful of counts. The J gene is TRBJ1-1, the V gene TRBV6-5, with TRBD1 identical over 8 bases. V dropped 7 bases and J dropped 5; count of bases not matched to a gene: 9. CDR1 and CDR2 (germline): MNHEY, SVGAGI. The CDR3 has 14 amino acids. CDR3 residues: CASTDRGRGTEAFF. The CDR3 DNA is TGTGCCAGCACCGACAGGGGTCGGGGGACTGAAGCTTTCTTT.

The rearrangement uses TRBV11-2 and TRBJ2-3; TRBD2 agrees at 8 bases. V lost 5 bases to trimming and J lost 1 base; unmatched junction nucleotides: 5. The V gene's germline CDR1 is SGHAT and CDR2 FQNNGV. The CDR3 contains 15 residues. CDR3 DNA sequence: TGTGCCAGCAGCCCGAGAGCGGGGGGCACAGATACGCAGTATTTT. Amino acid sequence: CASSPRAGGTDTQYF.

The V call is TRBV28, the J call TRBJ2-1; TRBD2 matches 7 bases. Germline values: CDR1 MDHEN, CDR2 SYDVKM. V was clipped by 7 bases and J by 6 bases; unmatched bases: 18. CDR3 length: 17 residues. For the CDR3, the DNA is TGTGCCAGCAACGAACTAGCGAAGGAAGTGAGAGGCAATGAGCAGTTCTTC. Translating gives CASNELAKEVRGNEQFF.

The genes are TRBV6-1 and TRBJ2-7, with 8 bases matching TRBD2. The J segment lost 5 bases and the V segment lost 11 bases, leaving 14 bases of the junction unmatched. In germline, CDR1 is MNHNS, CDR2 SASEGT. CDR3 length: 14 amino acids. CDR3 bases: TGTGCCTGCACTAGCGGCTCAATCCCCGACGAGCAGTACTTC. It yields the protein CACTSGSIPDEQYF.

The chain has TRBV4-1 and TRBJ2-7; D is ambiguous. The CDR3 is 14 residues long. Germline values: CDR1 MGHRA, CDR2 YSYEKL. Trimming pared 1 base from V and 3 bases from J, leaving 10 bases between. CDR3 nucleotide sequence: TGCGCCAGCAGCCAAGGCCCGTCGGGCTACGAGCAGTACTTC. It specifies CASSQGPSGYEQYF.

The chain joins TRBV7-7 to TRBJ2-3, with TRBD1 matching 9 bases. Germline V gene data show CDR1 as SSHAT and CDR2 as FNYEAQ (reference sequence). V lost 5 bases, J lost 4 bases, and 7 bases stayed unmatched. There are 15 residues in the CDR3. The CDR3 here is CASSIRDREADTQYF. The DNA of the CDR3 is TGTGCCAGCAGCATCCGGGACAGGGAAGCAGATACGCAGTATTTT.

The rearrangement joins TRBV29-1 to TRBJ2-7; TRBD2 might be the D (5 bases). Trimming pared 0 bases from V and 7 bases from J, leaving 16 bases between. The germline V gene has CDR1 SQVTM and CDR2 ANQGSEA. The CDR3 is 14 residues long. CDR3 amino acids: CSVEDTQLPGEQYF. In DNA, the CDR3 is TGCAGCGTTGAAGATACGCAGCTTCCGGGGGAGCAGTACTTC.

The chain joins TRBV29-1 to TRBJ1-5; weak D call: TRBD1 (5 bases). The ends were cut back, 4 bases at V and 2 bases at J, with 15 bases in the middle. This CDR3 has 15 residues. Germline CDR1 SQVTM, CDR2 ANQGSEA. As DNA, the CDR3 is TGCAGCGTTGGAGGGGAGGGCGGAGGCAATCAGCCCCAGCATTTT. Protein: CSVGGEGGGNQPQHF.

This chain joins TRBV27 and TRBJ1-1; no clear D gene. Germline V CDR1 and CDR2: MNHEY, SMNVEV (reference sequence). V was cut by 4 bases and J by 0 bases, with 9 bases left in between. The CDR3 has 14 residues. The CDR3 sequence: CASSSPIMNTEAFF. In DNA form, the CDR3 reads TGTGCCAGCAGTTCCCCTATTATGAACACTGAAGCTTTCTTT.

A single count supports this clone. V is TRBV6-1 and J is TRBJ2-3; a possible D gene is TRBD2 (6 bases). Trimming removed 8 bases at V and 2 bases at J, with 11 bases between. CDR3 size: 13 residues. Germline loops: CDR1 MNHNS, CDR2 SASEGT. The CDR3 loop reads CASWRAITDTQYF. CDR3 nucleotide sequence: TGTGCCAGCTGGAGGGCCATCACAGATACGCAGTATTTT.

The rearrangement links TRBV2 to TRBJ2-7; 12 bases match TRBD2. Per germline, CDR1 SNHLY and CDR2 FYNNEI. The trim removed 8 bases at V and 5 bases at J, leaving 4 bases unmatched. CDR3 length: 13 amino acids. The CDR3 reads CASRRLAGDEQYF. CDR3 sequence (DNA): TGTGCCAGCCGTCGACTAGCGGGAGACGAGCAGTACTTC.